This TCR beta chain appears in the sequencing data of a study of OX40 agonist ivuxolimab in advanced cancers. As concerns this clone: Its antigen remains unknown.

Findings and caveats of the study: Patients with a partial response at 0.1-3.0 mg/kg had among the lowest clonal expansion. Both blood CD4+ and CD8+ T cells showed clonal growth by week 6 at 0.1 to 3.0 mg/kg. CD8+ T cells (on average) carried more expanded clones than CD4+ T cells.

Germline values: CDR1 SGHTA, CDR2 FQGTGA. The CDR3 is made up of 13 amino acids. V gave up 2 bases and J gave up 4 bases, with 8 bases separating them. Autoimmune disease history or systemic immunosuppression led to patients being barred. Profiled with immunoSEQ multiplex PCR; TCRdb holds only in-frame clones, not every one. The table lists about 63,000 clones, 91% of them singletons, with less than 5% in the top ten. Here the sequenced sample was CD4+ or CD8+ T cells sorted from blood, taken in a trial of the OX40 agonist ivuxolimab. This sequence was found in an adult with an advanced solid tumor such as melanoma, head and neck, liver or kidney cancer. The V call is TRBV7-3, the J call TRBJ1-1, with D uncertain. CDR3 DNA sequence: TGTGCCAGCAGCTTAGGTGAGGGCACTGAAGCTTTCTTT. This codes for CASSLGEGTEAFF. Using reference TRBV7-3 and TRBJ1-1 for the parts outside the CDR3, the full variable domain is GAGVSQTPSNKVTEKGKYVELRCDPISGHTALYWYRQSLGQGPEFLIYFQGTGAADDSGLPNDRFFAVRPEGSVSTLKIQRTERGDSAVYLCASSLGEGTEAFFGQGTRLTVV.